The 23 T cell receptor beta chains below come from one sample, sequenced in a study of beta chain features in type 1 diabetes. Study conclusions and caveats: TCRB CDR3s from Type 1 diabetes patients were moderately but significantly shorter in all four CD4+ subsets.

For these TCRs, the target antigens are not known. Expressed TCRB transcripts were sequenced, since all the RNA that had been isolated was reverse transcribed. Measured with immunoSEQ multiplex PCR; TCRdb has only the in-frame clones, and not every one. The data show around 600,000 clones, around 12% seen once. Input material: naive CD4+ T cells from blood. The receptors were sampled from a man aged 30 to 45 with type 1 diabetes.

This clone showed up just a few times. Here the CDR3 DNA reads TGCAGCGTTAGGGCCACCGGGACTGAAGCTTTCTTT. Encoded protein: CSVRATGTEAFF. The chain is built from TRBV29-1 and TRBJ1-1, with D unclear. Germline V gene sequence: CDR1 SQVTM, CDR2 ANQGSEA. The CDR3 spans 12 residues. The V and J ends lost 5 bases and 5 bases respectively, with 12 bases between them.

Notes on this clone: This sample includes further DNA sequences coding for the same CDR3. CDR3 loop: CASSFQGGPYEQYF. The CDR3, as DNA: TGTGCCAGCAGCTTTCAGGGGGGTCCGTACGAGCAGTACTTC. The chain joins TRBV7-2 to TRBJ2-7; D possibly corresponds to TRBD1 (7 bases). In germline, CDR1 is SGHTA, CDR2 FQGNSA. Between the trimmed V and J ends, which lost 3 bases and 4 bases, there was a span of 13 bases. This CDR3 is built from 14 residues.

The V and J genes are TRBV7-9 and TRBJ1-1, with D maybe TRBD1 (6 bases). The CDR3 loop spans 14 amino acids. Germline CDR1 is SEHNR and CDR2 is FQNEAQ (reference sequence). Trimming pared 3 bases from V and 4 bases from J, leaving 12 bases between. CDR3 nucleotides: TGTGCCAGCAGCTTTGAAGTAGGGGGCACTGAAGCTTTCTTT. Encoded protein: CASSFEVGGTEAFF.

This clone appeared a few times. The missing conserved phenylalanine or tryptophan at the end of this CDR3 makes a read error likely. The limits of the CDR3 on the DNA are not certain, so only TCRdb's listed CDR3 is given. V and J are TRBV6-5 and TRBJ2-3. Counting both end residues, the CDR3 totals 10 amino acids. The germline V gene encodes CDR1 MNHEY and CDR2 SVGAGI. Here the CDR3 reads CASTPLRASR.

This clone was detected only a few times. The gene calls are TRBV6-6 and TRBJ1-4; D is perhaps TRBD1 (5 bases). Germline V gives CDR1 MNHNY, CDR2 SVGAGI (reference sequence). V was trimmed by 7 bases and J by 3 bases, leaving 9 bases between them. The CDR3 extends over 13 amino acids. CDR3 residues: CASISGSNEKLFF. CDR3 bases: TGTGCCAGCATTTCAGGGTCTAATGAAAAACTGTTTTTT.

This rearrangement joins TRBV4-1 to TRBJ2-5, with D possibly being TRBD1 (6 bases). Germline-derived CDR1 and CDR2 are MGHRA and YSYEKL. V was pared by 4 bases and J by 2 bases, with 11 bases between. The CDR3 has 14 amino acids. CDR3 coding DNA: TGCGCCAGCAGCCGTCAGGGGATGCAAGAGACCCAGTACTTC. It yields the protein CASSRQGMQETQYF.

In its sample, this clone was seen a few times. The CDR3 DNA is TGCGCCAGCAGTCGAGCGGACTCCGTGAACACCGGGGAGCTGTTTTTT. Translating gives CASSRADSVNTGELFF. The genes are TRBV5-1 and TRBJ2-2; weak D call: TRBD2 (5 bases). The CDR3 runs 16 residues. The germline V gene has CDR1 SGHRS and CDR2 YFSETQ. The V and J ends lost 5 bases and 1 base respectively, with 15 bases between them.

This clone was detected only a few times. This rearrangement joins TRBV7-9 to TRBJ2-1; 11 bases map to TRBD2. Germline V lookup: CDR1 SEHNR, CDR2 FQNEAQ (reference sequence). V lost 6 bases and J lost 8; bases outside the gene matches: 9. The CDR3 contains 15 residues. CDR3 bases: TGTGCCAGCAGATCAACTCTAGCGGGGGGAGATGAGCAGTTCTTC. Its protein product is CASRSTLAGGDEQFF.

The chain couples TRBV7-2 to TRBJ1-5; D gene uncertain. The germline V gene encodes CDR1 SGHTA and CDR2 FQGNSA. The CDR3 sequence is 16 residues long. V shed 4 bases and J shed 0 bases, with 13 bases lying between them. The CDR3 reads CASSSRAGNSNQPQHF. CDR3 sequence (DNA): TGTGCCAGCAGCTCACGGGCAGGCAATAGCAATCAGCCCCAGCATTTT. Drawing the rest from reference TRBV7-2 and TRBJ1-5, the complete variable domain is GAGVSQSPSNKVTEKGKDVELRCDPISGHTALYWYRQSLGQGLEFLIYFQGNSAPDKSGLPSDRFSAERTGGSVSTLTIQRTQQEDSAVYLCASSSRAGNSNQPQHFGDGTRLSIL.

V is TRBV7-2 and J is TRBJ2-1; 8 nucleotides match TRBD2. V shed 0 bases and J 9 bases; nucleotides not matched to a gene: 13. The V gene's germline CDR1 is SGHTA and CDR2 FQGNSA. This CDR3 comprises 17 residues. This chain's CDR3 is CASSLALYLAGVSEQFF. CDR3 coding DNA: TGTGCCAGCAGCTTAGCGCTCTATCTAGCGGGCGTCAGTGAGCAGTTCTTC.

This clone was seen a handful of times. This rearrangement joins TRBV4-2 to TRBJ1-4, with a possible D match to TRBD1 (6 bases). CDR1 LGHNA and CDR2 YNFKEQ come from the germline V gene. The CDR3 runs to 14 residues. V was trimmed by 4 bases and J by 4 bases, leaving 10 bases between them. The CDR3, as DNA: TGTGCCAGCAGCCCGGGGGCCGATAATGAAAAACTGTTTTTT. It encodes CASSPGADNEKLFF.

This clone was seen a handful of times. The chain couples TRBV7-9 to TRBJ1-1; 7 positions agree with TRBD1. Germline loops: CDR1 SEHNR, CDR2 FQNEAQ (reference sequence). Germline trimming cut 1 base from V and 1 base from J; bases unmatched to any gene: 3. The CDR3 length is 15 residues. The CDR3 sequence: CASSLDWTGNTEAFF. CDR3 DNA sequence: TGTGCCAGCAGCTTAGATTGGACAGGGAACACTGAAGCTTTCTTT. Combining the CDR3 with reference TRBV7-9 and TRBJ1-1 gives the whole variable domain DTGVSQNPRHKITKRGQNVTFRCDPISEHNRLYWYRQTLGQGPEFLTYFQNEAQLEKSRLLSDRFSAERPKGSFSTLEIQRTEQGDSAMYLCASSLDWTGNTEAFFGQGTRLTVV.

The rearrangement uses TRBV19 and TRBJ2-3; D ambiguous. The CDR3 runs to 14 residues. V dropped 0 bases and J dropped 7 bases, with 11 bases sitting between them. Germline lookup yields CDR1 LNHDA and CDR2 SQIVND (reference sequence). CDR3 sequence reads: CASSIDKGSYTQYF. As DNA, the CDR3 is TGTGCCAGTAGTATAGATAAAGGCTCCTATACGCAGTATTTT.

In this sample, this clone turned up a few times. This rearrangement joins TRBV5-1 to TRBJ1-5; 7 nucleotides match TRBD1. CDR1 is SGHRS, CDR2 YFSETQ, per germline. The V gene end was trimmed by 4 bases and the J gene end by 6 bases; junction bases not matched to a gene: 10. CDR3 size: 15 residues. The chain's CDR3 is CASSPEGQTPQPQHF. In DNA form, the CDR3 reads TGCGCCAGCAGCCCCGAGGGACAGACACCTCAGCCCCAGCATTTT.

This clone showed up just a few times. The V gene is TRBV14, the J gene TRBJ1-5; 9 bases fit TRBD1. CDR1 SGHDN and CDR2 FVKESK come from the germline V gene. The V segment lost 4 bases and the J segment 5 bases; nucleotides outside the gene matches: 9. CDR3 length: 16 residues. Here the CDR3 reads CASSLRYRGPDQPQHF. The CDR3, as DNA: TGTGCCAGCAGCCTTCGGTACAGGGGGCCGGATCAGCCCCAGCATTTT.

The chain employs TRBV30 and TRBJ1-4; the D gene is possibly TRBD1 (6 bases). The germline V gene has CDR1 GTSNPN and CDR2 SVGIG (reference sequence). This CDR3 has 13 amino acids. V was cut by 4 bases and J by 7 bases, with 13 bases left in between. Here the CDR3 DNA reads TGTGCCTGGACGATCAGGGGTATTGAAAAACTGTTTTTT. It is translated as CAWTIRGIEKLFF.

The chain employs TRBV14 and TRBJ1-6; D may be TRBD1 (6 bases). From germline, CDR1 is SGHDN and CDR2 FVKESK. This CDR3 is built from 15 residues. The ends were cut back, 0 bases at V and 9 bases at J, with 12 bases in the middle. The CDR3 reads CASSQESGGGSPLHF. The CDR3 DNA follows: TGTGCCAGCAGCCAAGAATCGGGGGGCGGTTCACCCCTCCACTTT.

The J gene is TRBJ1-1, the V gene TRBV18; no clear D gene. This CDR3 spans 15 amino acids. V lost 0 bases to trimming and J lost 1 base, with 9 bases between them. Germline CDR1 reads KGHSH; CDR2 reads LQKENI. The CDR3 spells CASSPPSGKNTEAFF. The CDR3 DNA reads as TGTGCCAGCTCACCACCGAGTGGTAAGAACACTGAAGCTTTCTTT.

CDR3 sequence reads: CACRGPSEQYF. CDR3 nucleotide sequence: TGTGCCTGCAGGGGACCCAGCGAGCAGTACTTC. The gene calls are TRBV30 and TRBJ2-7; D might be TRBD1 (6 bases). V shed 6 bases and J shed 6 bases, with 12 bases lying between them. Germline V gene sequence: CDR1 GTSNPN, CDR2 SVGIG (reference sequence). The CDR3 is 11 amino acids.

A few counts support this clone. The CDR3 DNA reads as TGCGCCAGCAGCCAAGTTGTCCCGGGAGGTAATGAAAAACTGTTTTTT. It codes for CASSQVVPGGNEKLFF. This chain uses TRBV4-1 with TRBJ1-4; D not resolved. CDR3 length: 16 amino acids. V was trimmed by 1 base and J by 4 bases, leaving 13 bases between them. Germline lookup yields CDR1 MGHRA and CDR2 YSYEKL.

The rearrangement links TRBV10-3 to TRBJ1-5; D ambiguous. Germline V gene data show CDR1 as ENHRY and CDR2 as SYGVKD. Trimming took 7 bases from V and 9 from J, leaving 13 bases between them. This CDR3 contains 12 residues. CDR3 sequence: CAITSGAGPQHF. DNA of the CDR3: TGTGCCATCACCTCAGGCGCGGGGCCCCAGCATTTT.

The CDR3, as DNA: TGCAGCGTAGTCAAATCCGGGACAGGCCCCTACGAGCAGTACTTC. It yields the protein CSVVKSGTGPYEQYF. The chain combines TRBV29-1 with TRBJ2-7; TRBD1 matches at 8 bases. V trimming: 6 bases; J trimming: 2 bases; junction bases outside the gene matches: 12. CDR3 length equals 15 residues. Looked up from germline, CDR1 is SQVTM and CDR2 is ANQGSEA.

This chain links TRBV7-8 with TRBJ1-6; D may be TRBD1 (6 bases). The CDR3 is 15 residues long. Per the germline V gene, CDR1 is SGHVS and CDR2 is FQNEAQ. V was cut by 4 bases and J by 6 bases, with 13 bases left in between. The CDR3, as DNA: TGTGCCAGCAGCTCCGCAGGGGTTTCTAATTCACCCCTCCACTTT. Translated, it gives CASSSAGVSNSPLHF.